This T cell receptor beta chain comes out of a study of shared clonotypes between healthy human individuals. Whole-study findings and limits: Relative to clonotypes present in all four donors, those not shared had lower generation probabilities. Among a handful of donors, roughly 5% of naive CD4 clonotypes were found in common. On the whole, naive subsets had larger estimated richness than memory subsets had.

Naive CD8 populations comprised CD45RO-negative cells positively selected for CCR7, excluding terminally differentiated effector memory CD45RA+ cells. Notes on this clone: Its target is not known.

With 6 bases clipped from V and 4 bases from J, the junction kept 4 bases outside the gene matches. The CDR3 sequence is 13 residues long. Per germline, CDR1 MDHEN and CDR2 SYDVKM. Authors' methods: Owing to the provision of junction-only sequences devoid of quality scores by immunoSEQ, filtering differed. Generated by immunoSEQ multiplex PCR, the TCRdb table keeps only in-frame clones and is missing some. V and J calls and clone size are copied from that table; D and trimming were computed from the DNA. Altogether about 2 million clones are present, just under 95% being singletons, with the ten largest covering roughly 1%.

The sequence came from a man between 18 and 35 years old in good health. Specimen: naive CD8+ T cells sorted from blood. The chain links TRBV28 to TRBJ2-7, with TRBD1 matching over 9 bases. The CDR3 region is CASRLDRGYEQYF. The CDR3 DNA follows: TGTGCCAGCAGGCTGGACAGGGGATACGAGCAGTACTTC.